Listed below are T cell receptor beta chains from one sample, sequenced in a study of healthy donors' naive CD4 and CD8 T cells. Each CDR3 protein is one row after TCRdb ran MiXCR on the reads. The sample holds 200,000 or so distinct CDR3 sequences, around 70% seen once. The material sequenced was naive CD4+ and CD8+ T cells sorted from blood, pooled from several donors. These receptors were taken from a pool of human donors in good health; the sample pools cells from several healthy donors. The CDR3 runs from the conserved cysteine through the conserved F or W. Clone sizes are given selectively: once, few, many, or a class where the clone is expanded.

CDR3 length	J gene	clone size	V gene	CDR3 protein
15	TRBJ1-5	.	TRBV19	CASSTDGDSNQPQHF
11	TRBJ2-3	few	TRBV19	CASSHTDTQYF
14	TRBJ1-1	.	TRBV6-5	CASSYEGPHTEAFF
16	TRBJ1-3	few	TRBV19	CASGDYRGLSGNTIYF
18	TRBJ2-7	.	TRBV4-3	CASSQEGLETTGTYEQYF
16	TRBJ1-1	.	TRBV13	CASSLAPGQENTEAFF
17	TRBJ2-5	.	TRBV18	CASSPGLAGKSQETQYF
15	TRBJ1-1	.	TRBV6-5	CASSYWGAQFTEAFF
17	TRBJ1-5	.	TRBV15	CATSSRRGRVSNQPQHF
15	TRBJ2-7	.	TRBV4-2	CASSQETGRPYEQYF
16	TRBJ2-5	.	TRBV28	CASSFRGLAGGETQYF
15	TRBJ1-5	.	TRBV19	CASSIQQYSNQPQHF
14	TRBJ1-3	.	TRBV29-1	CSAKRTGSRDTIYF
13	TRBJ1-2	few	TRBV29-1	CSVVTGEDYGYTF
12	TRBJ1-1	.	TRBV29-1	CSVERTLPEAFF
17	TRBJ2-1	.	TRBV5-5	CASSLEALKREWNEQFF
15	TRBJ2-1	.	TRBV5-4	CASSSRLGTYNEQFF
13	TRBJ1-5	.	TRBV10-3	CAISDPDGQPQHF